This TCR beta chain was captured by sequencing in a study of CD8 T cells in ankylosing spondylitis. At least ten counts were recorded for this clonotype. Trimming removed 0 bases at V and 4 bases at J, with 6 bases between. CDR3 length equals 13 residues. Germline CDR1 and CDR2: LGHDT and YNNKEL (reference sequence). TCRdb processed the 5' RACE reads anew with MiXCR; each CDR3 protein has one entry. The sample consists of under 300,000 distinct CDR3 sequences, roughly a tenth of them appearing once. V and J are TRBV3-1 and TRBJ1-2; D unresolved. Material: blood, either unsorted or a sorted T cell fraction (not recorded which). The source of this sequence is a male donor with ankylosing spondylitis or in good health (not recorded which). CDR3 coding DNA: TGTGCCAGCAGCCAAGAAACATCCTATGGCTACACCTTC. Residues: CASSQETSYGYTF.